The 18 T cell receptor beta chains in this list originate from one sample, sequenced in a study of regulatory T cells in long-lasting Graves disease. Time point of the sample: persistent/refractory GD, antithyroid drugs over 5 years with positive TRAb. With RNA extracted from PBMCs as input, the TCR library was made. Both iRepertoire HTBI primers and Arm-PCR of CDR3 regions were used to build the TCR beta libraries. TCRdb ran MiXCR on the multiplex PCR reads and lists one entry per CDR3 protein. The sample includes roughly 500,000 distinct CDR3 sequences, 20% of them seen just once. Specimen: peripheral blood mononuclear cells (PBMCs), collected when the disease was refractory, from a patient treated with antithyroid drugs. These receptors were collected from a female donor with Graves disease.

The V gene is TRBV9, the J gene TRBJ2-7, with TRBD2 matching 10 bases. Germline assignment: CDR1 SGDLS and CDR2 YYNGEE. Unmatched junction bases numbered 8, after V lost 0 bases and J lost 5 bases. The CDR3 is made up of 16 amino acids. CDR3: CASSVAMGLASHEQYF. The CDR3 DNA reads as TGTGCCAGCAGCGTAGCTATGGGACTAGCGAGCCACGAGCAGTACTTC.

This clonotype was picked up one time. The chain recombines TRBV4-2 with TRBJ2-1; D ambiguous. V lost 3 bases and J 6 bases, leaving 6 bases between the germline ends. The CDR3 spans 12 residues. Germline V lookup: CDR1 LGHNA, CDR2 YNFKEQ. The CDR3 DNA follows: TGTGCCAGCAGCCACAGAGCCAATGAGCAGTTCTTC. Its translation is CASSHRANEQFF.

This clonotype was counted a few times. Here the CDR3 reads CASSSSDNEQYF. DNA of the CDR3: TGTGCCAGCAGCTCATCTGACAACGAGCAGTACTTC. The V call is TRBV7-3, the J call TRBJ2-7; no clear D. CDR3 length equals 12 residues. The V end lost 4 bases, the J end lost 5 bases, and 9 bases lay between the germline ends. Germline V CDR1 and CDR2: SGHTA, FQGTGA.

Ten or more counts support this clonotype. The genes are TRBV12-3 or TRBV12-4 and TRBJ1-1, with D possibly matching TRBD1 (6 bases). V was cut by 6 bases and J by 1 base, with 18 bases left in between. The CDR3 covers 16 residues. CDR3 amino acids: CASSSGQRTQNTEAFF. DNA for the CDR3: TGTGCCAGCAGCTCGGGACAAAGGACCCAGAACACTGAAGCTTTCTTT.

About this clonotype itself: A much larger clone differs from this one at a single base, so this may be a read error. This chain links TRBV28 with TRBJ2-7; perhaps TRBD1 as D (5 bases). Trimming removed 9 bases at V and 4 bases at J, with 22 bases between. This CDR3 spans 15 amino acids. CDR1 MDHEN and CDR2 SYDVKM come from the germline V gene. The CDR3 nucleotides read TGTGCCAGTCCTTTGTATAAGCAGGGCCTGTACGAGCAGTACTTC. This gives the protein CASPLYKQGLYEQYF. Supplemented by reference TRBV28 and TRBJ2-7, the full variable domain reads DVKVTQSSRYLVKRTGEKVFLECVQDMDHENMFWYRQDPGLGLRLIYFSYDVKMKEKGDIPEGYSVSREKKERFSLILESASTNQTSMYLCASPLYKQGLYEQYFGPGTRLTVT.

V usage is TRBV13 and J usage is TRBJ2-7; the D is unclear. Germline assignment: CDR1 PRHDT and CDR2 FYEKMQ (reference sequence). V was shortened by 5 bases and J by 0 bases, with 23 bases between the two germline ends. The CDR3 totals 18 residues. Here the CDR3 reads CASSPPLGRNLPSYEQYF. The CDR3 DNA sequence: TGTGCCAGCAGCCCCCCGTTGGGTAGAAATCTCCCCTCCTACGAGCAGTACTTC.

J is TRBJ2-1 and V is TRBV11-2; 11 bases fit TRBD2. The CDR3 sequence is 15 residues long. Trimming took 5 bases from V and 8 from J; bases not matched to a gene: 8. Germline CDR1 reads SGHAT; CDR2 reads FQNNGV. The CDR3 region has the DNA TGTGCCAGCAGCACCGGGACTAGCGGAGGGGATGAGCAGTTCTTC. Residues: CASSTGTSGGDEQFF.

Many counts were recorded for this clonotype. The CDR3 spells CASSFSWTGYGYTF. The CDR3 nucleotides are TGTGCCAGCAGCTTCTCGTGGACAGGGTATGGCTACACCTTC. This rearrangement joins TRBV7-2 to TRBJ1-2; 8 bases agree with TRBD1. The junction had 5 bases not matched to a gene; V was cut back by 3 bases and J by 5 bases. There are 14 residues in the CDR3. Germline lookup yields CDR1 SGHTA and CDR2 FQGNSA.

The CDR3 DNA reads as TGTGCCAGCTCACACGGGGGCGGAGACGCTGAAGCTTTCTTT. Protein sequence: CASSHGGGDAEAFF. This chain uses TRBV18 with TRBJ1-1, with D perhaps TRBD1 (6 bases). The CDR3 covers 14 residues. V was shortened by 4 bases and J by 6 bases, with 15 bases between the two germline ends. CDR1 is KGHSH, CDR2 LQKENI, per germline. Full variable domain (outside the CDR3, taken from reference TRBV18 and TRBJ1-1): NAGVMQNPRHLVRRRGQEARLRCSPMKGHSHVYWYRQLPEEGLKFMVYLQKENIIDESGMPKERFSAEFPKEGPSILRIQQVVRGDSAAYFCASSHGGGDAEAFFGQGTRLTVV.

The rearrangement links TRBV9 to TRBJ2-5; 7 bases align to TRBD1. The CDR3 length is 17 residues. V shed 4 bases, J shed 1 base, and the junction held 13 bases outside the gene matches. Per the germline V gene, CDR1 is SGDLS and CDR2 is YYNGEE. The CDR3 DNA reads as TGTGCCAGCAGCCCAGGTGGGGGACAGAGTTTCCAAGAGACCCAGTACTTC. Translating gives CASSPGGGQSFQETQYF.

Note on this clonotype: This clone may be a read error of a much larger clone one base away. CDR3 DNA sequence: TGCAGCGCCGTGCTCGGGAGCAATCAGCCCCAGCATTTT. The encoded protein is CSAVLGSNQPQHF. This chain links TRBV29-1 with TRBJ1-5, with D unresolved. The CDR3 consists of 13 residues. V lost 7 bases, J lost 1 base, and 11 bases lay in between. Germline lookup yields CDR1 SQVTM and CDR2 ANQGSEA. The whole variable domain, filled in from reference TRBV29-1 and TRBJ1-5, reads SAVISQKPSRDICQRGTSLTIQCQVDSQVTMMFWYRQQPGQSLTLIATANQGSEATYESGFVIDKFPISRPNLTFSTLTVSNMSPEDSSIYLCSAVLGSNQPQHFGDGTRLSIL.

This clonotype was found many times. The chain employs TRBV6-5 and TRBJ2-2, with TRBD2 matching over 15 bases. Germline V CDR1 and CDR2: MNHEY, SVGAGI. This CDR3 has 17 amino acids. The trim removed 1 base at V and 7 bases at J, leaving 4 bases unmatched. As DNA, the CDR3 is TGTGCCAGCAGTTACTTAGGACTAGCGGGAGGGAACGGGGAGCTGTTTTTT. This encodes CASSYLGLAGGNGELFF.

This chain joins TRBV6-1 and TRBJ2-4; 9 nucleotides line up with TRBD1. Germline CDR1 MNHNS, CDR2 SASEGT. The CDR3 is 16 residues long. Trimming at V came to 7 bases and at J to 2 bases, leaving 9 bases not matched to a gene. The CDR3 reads CASKRGYRGPKNIQYF. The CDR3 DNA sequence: TGTGCCAGCAAGCGGGGCTACAGGGGGCCCAAAAACATTCAGTACTTC.

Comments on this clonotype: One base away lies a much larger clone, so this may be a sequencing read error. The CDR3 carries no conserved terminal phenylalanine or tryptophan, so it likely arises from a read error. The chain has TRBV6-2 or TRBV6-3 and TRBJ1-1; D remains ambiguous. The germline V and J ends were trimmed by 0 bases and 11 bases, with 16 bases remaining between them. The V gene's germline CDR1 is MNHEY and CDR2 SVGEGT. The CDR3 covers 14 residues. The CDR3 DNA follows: TGTGCCAGCAGTTACTCTTCGATTCTGGACCGGGCTTTCTTA. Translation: CASSYSSILDRAFL.

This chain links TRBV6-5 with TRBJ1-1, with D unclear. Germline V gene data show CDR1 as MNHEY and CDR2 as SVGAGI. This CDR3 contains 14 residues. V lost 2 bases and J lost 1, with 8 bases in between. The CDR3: CASSYAGSNTEAFF. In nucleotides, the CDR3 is TGTGCCAGCAGTTACGCAGGATCGAACACTGAAGCTTTCTTT.

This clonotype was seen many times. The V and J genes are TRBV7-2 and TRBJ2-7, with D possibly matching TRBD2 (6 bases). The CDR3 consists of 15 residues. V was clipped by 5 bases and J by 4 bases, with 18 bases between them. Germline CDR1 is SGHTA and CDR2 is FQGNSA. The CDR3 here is CASSPKKGLTYEQYF. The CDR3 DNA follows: TGTGCCAGCAGCCCCAAAAAGGGACTTACATACGAGCAGTACTTC. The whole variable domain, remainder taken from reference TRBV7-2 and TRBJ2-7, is GAGVSQSPSNKVTEKGKDVELRCDPISGHTALYWYRQSLGQGLEFLIYFQGNSAPDKSGLPSDRFSAERTGGSVSTLTIQRTQQEDSAVYLCASSPKKGLTYEQYFGPGTRLTVT.

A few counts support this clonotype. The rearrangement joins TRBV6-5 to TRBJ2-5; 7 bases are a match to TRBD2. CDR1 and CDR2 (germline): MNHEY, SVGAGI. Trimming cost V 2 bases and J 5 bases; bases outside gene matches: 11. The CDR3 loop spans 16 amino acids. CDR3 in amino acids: CASSYRWEGLRETQYF. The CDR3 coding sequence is TGTGCCAGCAGTTACCGGTGGGAGGGCCTCAGGGAGACCCAGTACTTC.

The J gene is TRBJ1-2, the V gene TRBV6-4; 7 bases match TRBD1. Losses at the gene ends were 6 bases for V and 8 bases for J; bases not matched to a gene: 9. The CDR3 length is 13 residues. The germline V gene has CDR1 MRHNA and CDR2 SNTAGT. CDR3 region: CASRGTADRGYTF. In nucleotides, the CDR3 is TGTGCCAGCAGAGGGACAGCGGATAGGGGCTACACCTTC.